This TCR beta chain stems from a study of beta chain features in type 1 diabetes. This clone was observed a handful of times. The authors reverse transcribed all of the isolated RNA, so sequencing captured expressed TCRB transcripts. Assay: immunoSEQ multiplex PCR; the TCRdb copy retains only in-frame clones and omits some. Here the sample spans 350,000 to 450,000 clones, about 14% being singletons. The CDR3 loop spans 12 amino acids. V was clipped by 5 bases and J by 5 bases, with 7 bases between them. CDR1 is SGHTA, CDR2 FQGNSA, per germline. The sequence came from a woman aged 18-35 years in good health. Sequencing was performed on naive CD4+ T cells from blood. The chain has TRBV7-2 and TRBJ2-4; maybe TRBD1 (5 bases). The CDR3: CASSPRENIQYF. CDR3 nucleotide sequence: TGTGCCAGCAGCCCCAGGGAAAACATTCAGTACTTC.